Reported below is one TCR beta chain. With a much larger clone just one base away, this may be a read error. V was cut by 4 bases and J by 9 bases, with 16 bases left in between. Germline V gene data show CDR1 as MNHEY and CDR2 as SVGEGT. The CDR3 is made up of 14 amino acids. Time point defined: persistent/refractory GD, antithyroid drugs over 5 years with positive TRAb. Researchers made the TCR library from RNA that was extracted from PBMCs. EDTA tubes received around 9 milliliters of collected peripheral blood. With iRepertoire HTBI primers and Arm-PCR of CDR3 regions, TCR beta libraries were built. MiXCR, applied by TCRdb to the multiplex PCR reads, yields one record per CDR3 protein. The data hold approximately 690,000 distinct CDR3 sequences, with about 32% observed a single time. This sample was taken from a study of regulatory T cells in long-lasting Graves disease.

V and J are TRBV6-2 or TRBV6-3 and TRBJ1-5; D gene unclear. The source of this sequence is a female donor with Graves disease. The material was peripheral blood mononuclear cells (PBMCs), obtained when the disease was refractory, from a patient treated with antithyroid drugs. The CDR3 coding sequence is TGTGCCAGCAGTTTAAGACGTGGGGATCGGCCCCAGCATTTT. Its translation: CASSLRRGDRPQHF.